A selection of T cell receptor beta chains follows, all from one sample in a study of a mutant IDH1 vaccine in newly diagnosed glioma. These TCRs' antigens remain unknown. Produced via immunoSEQ multiplex PCR; TCRdb's table is partial and in-frame only. The table has tens of thousands of clones, roughly 79% seen once. Sequencing used PBMCs, obtained from a glioma patient whose treatment included an IDH1 peptide vaccine. These receptors were collected from a man aged 35 to 55 with glioma. Both conserved end residues are part of each CDR3. D genes are given only for firm matches. The size entry is marked missing in some rows and otherwise reads once, few, many or a size class.

>TRBV25-1|.|.|TRBJ2-7
TGTGCCAGCAGTTTCATTGCAGGGGCCGGCGGTTACGAGCAGTACTTC
CASSFIAGAGGYEQYF
>TRBV5-6|TRBD1|.|TRBJ1-5
TGTGCCAGCAGCTCACTCCGGACAGGGGTCTACAATCAGCCCCAGCATTTT
CASSSLRTGVYNQPQHF
>TRBV7-8|TRBD2|once|TRBJ2-2
TGTGCCAGCAGCTTAGAGGGACTAGCGAACACCGGGGAGCTGTTTTTT
CASSLEGLANTGELFF
>TRBV7-2|TRBD2|.|TRBJ2-1
TGTGCCAGCAGCTTAACTAGCGGGGTATACAATGAGCAGTTCTTC
CASSLTSGVYNEQFF
>TRBV4-3|TRBD2|.|TRBJ2-3
TGCGCCAGCAGCCTCATACGGCCTGGACTAGCGGGAGGAGATACGCAGTATTTT
CASSLIRPGLAGGDTQYF
>TRBV7-9|TRBD2|.|TRBJ2-3
TGTGCCAGCAGCCATGGACTAGCGGGGAGCACAGATACGCAGTATTTT
CASSHGLAGSTDTQYF
>TRBV10-1|.|.|TRBJ2-1
TGCGCCAGCAGTGACGGTGCCTACAATGAGCAGTTCTTC
CASSDGAYNEQFF
>TRBV5-5|.|.|TRBJ2-7
TGTGCCAGCAGCTTGGTTCCCCAGGCCTCCTACGAGCAGTACTTC
CASSLVPQASYEQYF
>TRBV10-3|TRBD2|.|TRBJ2-3
TGTGCCTCCCGGGGGGGCGGGACAGATACGCAGTATTTT
CASRGGGTDTQYF
>TRBV15|TRBD1|once|TRBJ1-6
TGTGCCACCAGCGCCCGGACAGGGGCGATAAATTCACCCCTCCACTTT
CATSARTGAINSPLHF
>TRBV19|.|.|TRBJ2-1
TGTGCCAGTAGGCCCGACAGGTCCACCTACAATGAGCAGTTCTTC
CASRPDRSTYNEQFF
>TRBV7-6|.|.|TRBJ1-5
TGTGCCAGCAGCTTACAGGAGTCTGGTCAGCCCCAGCATTTT
CASSLQESGQPQHF
>TRBV28|.|.|TRBJ2-7
TGTGCCAGCAGTTCCCTCATGAGAGGGAGACTCTACGAGCAGTACTTC
CASSSLMRGRLYEQYF
>TRBV19|.|.|TRBJ2-3
TGTGCCAGTAGCAAAAAGATAATGGGCACAGATACGCAGTATTTT
CASSKKIMGTDTQYF
>TRBV28|TRBD1|.|TRBJ2-5
TGTGCCAGCAGTTTATCCCGGGACAGACAAGAGACCCAGTACTTC
CASSLSRDRQETQYF
>TRBV5-1|TRBD2|.|TRBJ2-1
TGCGCCAGCAGCTTGACCGGGACTAGCGGCTACAATGAGCAGTTCTTC
CASSLTGTSGYNEQFF
>TRBV7-2|.|once|TRBJ1-1
TGTGCCAGCAGTCGAAACGGGAACTCCGGCACTGACGGGGAAGCTTTCTTT
CASSRNGNSGTDGEAFF
>TRBV10-1|.|.|TRBJ1-1
TGCGCCAGCAGTCCGGATCCGGCCCGGGCCACTGAAGCTTTCTTT
CASSPDPARATEAFF
>TRBV19|.|.|TRBJ2-7
TGTGCCAGTAGGGGGGGCACCGCCTACGAGCAGTACTTC
CASRGGTAYEQYF
>TRBV5-5|TRBD2|.|TRBJ2-7
TGCGCCAGCAGCCTAGCTTCGGGGTCCAGCGGCGGGAGTGGATACGAGCAGTACTTC
CASSLASGSSGGSGYEQYF
>TRBV12-5|.|.|TRBJ1-6
TGTGCTAGTGGGTTGGAGGGAACCTATAATTCACCCCTCCACTTT
CASGLEGTYNSPLHF
>TRBV19|TRBD1|.|TRBJ2-2
TGTGCCAGTAGACCTCAGGACAGGGGTGCCGGGGAGCTGTTTTTT
CASRPQDRGAGELFF
>TRBV6-6|TRBD2|.|TRBJ2-2
TGTGCCAGCAGGGGGAGGACTAGAGGCACCGGGGAGCTGTTTTTT
CASRGRTRGTGELFF
>TRBV7-9|.|.|TRBJ2-3
TGTGCCAGCAGATCGACAGGCGATACGCAGTATTTT
CASRSTGDTQYF
>TRBV7-3|.|.|TRBJ1-1
TGTGCCAGCAGTCTGAAGGGGGACACTGAAGCTTTCTTT
CASSLKGDTEAFF
>TRBV25-1|.|.|TRBJ1-1
TGTGCCAGCAGTGATTTTGGTCGCGAACTGAACACTGAAGCTTTCTTT
CASSDFGRELNTEAFF
>TRBV5-6|.|.|TRBJ2-7
TGTGCCAGCCAGAGGGGTTCCTACGAGCAGTACTTC
CASQRGSYEQYF
>TRBV7-3|.|.|TRBJ2-3
TGTGCCAGCAGCCTCCTAGCGAGCAGCACAGATACGCAGTATTTT
CASSLLASSTDTQYF
>TRBV5-1|.|.|TRBJ1-3
TGCGCCAGCAGCCGCGACACTATCTCTGGAAACACCATATATTTT
CASSRDTISGNTIYF
>TRBV5-6|.|.|TRBJ2-7
TGTGCTAGCAGCTCTTTCGACAGGACCTACGAGCAGTACTTC
CASSSFDRTYEQYF
>TRBV25-1|TRBD1|.|TRBJ1-1
TGTGCCAGCAGTCCCCCGACAGGGGGTTTCCCTGAAGCTTTCTTT
CASSPPTGGFPEAFF
>TRBV5-1|TRBD1|.|TRBJ2-1
TGCGCCAGCAGCCCCCAAGGGGGCCTAAACAATGAGCAGTTCTTC
CASSPQGGLNNEQFF
>TRBV7-2|TRBD1|once|TRBJ1-5
TGTGCCAGCAGCTTAATACGAGGAGGGGGACAGGGGGTCTCGAAGCCCCAGCATTTT
CASSLIRGGGQGVSKPQHF
>TRBV4-3|TRBD1|.|TRBJ2-5
TGCGCCAGCAGCCATACCGGGACAGGGCAAGAGACCCAGTACTTC
CASSHTGTGQETQYF
>TRBV9|.|.|TRBJ1-5
TGTGCCAGCAGCGCCCTCGACAGTTTCCAGCCCCAGCATTTT
CASSALDSFQPQHF
>TRBV30|TRBD1|.|TRBJ2-7
TGTGCCTGGAGTCCTCGGGACAGGGTGGTCCTCGAGCAGTACTTC
CAWSPRDRVVLEQYF
>TRBV4-2|TRBD2|.|TRBJ2-2
TGTGCCAGCGCCGCGGAGGGAACTAGCGGGAGTTTGGGGGAGCTGTTTTTT
CASAAEGTSGSLGELFF
>TRBV7-2|TRBD1|few|TRBJ1-1
TGTGCCATCACCGGGACAGTGAACACTGAAGCTTTCTTT
CAITGTVNTEAFF
>TRBV14|.|.|TRBJ1-4
TGTGCCAGCAGCCCCCGGACGGGGCATGAAAAACTGTTTTTT
CASSPRTGHEKLFF
>TRBV21-1|.|.|TRBJ2-3
TGTGCCAGCAGCAATCCCAGTCCGGGACAAATCACAGATACGCAGTATTTT
CASSNPSPGQITDTQYF
>TRBV14|.|.|TRBJ1-4
TGTGCCAGCAGCCCATATGAAAAACTGTTTTTT
CASSPYEKLFF
>TRBV11-1|TRBD1|once|TRBJ2-3
TGTGCCAGCAGCTCCAGGGGGCTCGACACAGATACGCAGTATTTT
CASSSRGLDTDTQYF
>TRBV13|.|.|TRBJ2-7
TGTGCCAGCAGCTTACAGGGGAGATCTTACGAGCAGTACTTC
CASSLQGRSYEQYF
>TRBV18|.|.|TRBJ2-2
TGTGCCAGCTCAGTGGGGACGGCGAACACCGGGGAGCTGTTTTTT
CASSVGTANTGELFF
>TRBV5-6|.|.|TRBJ1-3
TGTGCCAGCAGCTTTCTGTTCGCAGGGACGTCTGGAAACACCATATATTTT
CASSFLFAGTSGNTIYF
>TRBV28|.|.|TRBJ2-1
TGTGCCAGCAGTTCTAAGAGGGTGGAGTCCTACAATGAGCAGTTCTTC
CASSSKRVESYNEQFF
>TRBV28|TRBD1|.|TRBJ2-5
TGTGCCAGCAGTACGGGGGACAGGGTCAGAGAGACCCAGTACTTC
CASSTGDRVRETQYF
>TRBV9|.|.|TRBJ1-1
TGTGCCAGCAGCCCCGGACCGTCTTGGAACACTGAAGCTTTCTTT
CASSPGPSWNTEAFF
>TRBV7-9|.|.|TRBJ1-2
TGTGCCAGCAGCTTAGGGGTCGCGACGGGGACATATGGCTACACCTTC
CASSLGVATGTYGYTF
>TRBV19|.|.|TRBJ1-1
TGTGCCAGTAGTGGTGAAGCTTTCTTT
CASSGEAFF
>TRBV7-9|.|.|TRBJ1-1
TGTGCCAGCAGCTTAGGCGGCCAGCCGAACACTGAAGCTTTCTTT
CASSLGGQPNTEAFF
>TRBV9|.|.|TRBJ2-7
TGTGCCAGCAGCCCAACGCGGGGACAGCCTTCCCACGAGCAGTACTTC
CASSPTRGQPSHEQYF
>TRBV11-2|.|.|TRBJ2-7
TGTGCCAGCAGCTTAAAGGCCCAAAACGGGAGGCAGTACTTC
CASSLKAQNGRQYF
>TRBV30|.|.|TRBJ1-6
TGTGCCTGGAGTGTCCAGTCGTATAATTCACCCCTCCACTTT
CAWSVQSYNSPLHF
>TRBV6-1|.|.|TRBJ1-1
TGTGCCAGTAAATTTCAGGGTCCGAACACTGAAGCTTTCTTT
CASKFQGPNTEAFF
>TRBV7-9|.|.|TRBJ1-1
TGTGCCAGCAGCCCCCGGGGCGCCATGAACACTGAAGCTTTCTTT
CASSPRGAMNTEAFF
>TRBV25-1|TRBD1|.|TRBJ1-5
TGTGCCAGCAGCGGGACAGGGGTGGGTCAGCCCCAGCATTTT
CASSGTGVGQPQHF
>TRBV6-6|.|.|TRBJ1-1
TGTGCCAGCAGTTACGCAGGCAGGGGAGACACTGAAGCTTTCTTT
CASSYAGRGDTEAFF
>TRBV5-4|.|.|TRBJ1-1
TGTGCCAGCAGCCTAGGTCCCGAGACCACTGAAGCTTTCTTT
CASSLGPETTEAFF